This TCR beta chain originates from a study of blood T cell repertoires in COVID-19 (TCRdb year 2020). As for the study more broadly: Samples covering the acute and convalescent phases of COVID-19 were provided by collaborators in the United States, Italy and Spain. The prospective study material was composed of cDNA or gDNA derived from T cells, B-cell-depleted T cells, or PBMCs. Subjects who had been exposed to COVID-19, were actively infected with it, or had recovered from it provided the deeply sampled blood TCRbeta repertoires that made up the dataset. The repertoires were released in a freely available public database intended as a resource for research on the immune response to SARS-CoV-2. The samples were drawn from the first 160 participants of the ongoing ImmuneRACE study and from roughly 1,300 subjects provided by 6 global collaborators. The sample metadata nearly always contained a de-identified subject ID, COVID-19 status, age in years and sex. HLA class I and class II types, where available, came from metadata supplied by the sample provider rather than from assay-based typing. The research as a whole found: How much clinical and demographic metadata was included differed by source and by participant, and the metadata was provided uncurated.

Whole blood was collected in K2EDTA tubes by collaborating institutions according to the institutions' own protocols. For TCRbeta analysis, collaborator samples were shipped as frozen whole blood, as isolated PBMCs, or as DNA extracted from either sample type. V sheds 3 bases and J sheds 5 bases, leaving 19 bases between their ends. Including the terminal cysteine and phenylalanine, the CDR3 comprises 15 residues. Only the CDR3 region is kept as DNA, spanning 45 bases read in frame from base 1. The germline V gene (reference sequence) provides CDR1 GTSNPN and CDR2 SVGIG. The immunoSEQ Assay, a bias-controlled multiplex PCR, was used to amplify TCRbeta CDR3 regions from genomic DNA. The source study handled its data this way. The number of nucleated cells in each sample was estimated by amplification of reference gene primers within the assay. To quantify the absolute abundance of each unique TCRbeta CDR3 rearrangement, sequence reads were collapsed and filtered. For each sample, productive Simpson clonality was calculated by taking the square root of Simpson's diversity index across productive rearrangements. Not all clones reach the TCRdb copy of this immuneACCESS table, which keeps in-frame sequences only. Checked studies attribute under half of the gap to unresolved V genes and leave the rest unexplained. V, J and clone size are taken as reported in that table, and D and trimming were inferred from the DNA itself. The sample data list about 50,000 clones, and approximately 87% of these were observed just once. Around a sixth of the sample belongs to the ten largest clones.

In this sample, this clone turned up once. Its recognized antigen is unknown. No quality values exist for individual bases; no much larger clone is one base distant. The rearrangement combines TRBV30 with TRBJ1-1; TRBD1 is perhaps the D gene, given 6 matching bases. The TCR comes from a human donor in a cohort sampled during active COVID-19. Material for sequencing was peripheral blood. This receptor has the CDR3 CAWRRWAGESTEAFF. The nucleotide sequence reads TGTGCCTGGAGACGTTGGGCAGGGGAGTCGACTGAAGCTTTCTTT.